This T cell receptor (beta chain) is from a study of CD8 T cells in ankylosing spondylitis. Libraries of TCR beta came from quantitative 5'-RACE with molecular barcodes. MiXCR, applied by TCRdb to the 5' RACE reads, yields one record per CDR3 protein. The data contain about 36,000 distinct CDR3 sequences, 13% of them singletons. This clonotype has a count of ten or more. The antigen is unknown. Whole-study findings and limits: Matched ankylosing spondylitis synovial fluid reportedly contained a significantly enriched population of disease-linked clones. Reports of some motif variants in reactive arthritis synovial fluid and blood predate this one. Seemingly distinctive of ankylosing spondylitis blood was a TCR beta motif formed by eight highly homologous variants.

This CDR3 is built from 15 residues. Deletions cut 2 bases from V and 4 bases from J, with 12 bases between. Germline-derived CDR1 and CDR2 are MNHEY and SVGEGT. The specimen sequenced was synovial fluid, either unsorted or a sorted T cell fraction (not recorded which). The receptor's source is a male donor with ankylosing spondylitis. The chain links TRBV6-2 or TRBV6-3 to TRBJ2-1; no firm D call. DNA of the CDR3: TGTGCCAGCAGTTACGTCGCGGAGAAATACAATGAGCAGTTCTTC. Residues: CASSYVAEKYNEQFF.